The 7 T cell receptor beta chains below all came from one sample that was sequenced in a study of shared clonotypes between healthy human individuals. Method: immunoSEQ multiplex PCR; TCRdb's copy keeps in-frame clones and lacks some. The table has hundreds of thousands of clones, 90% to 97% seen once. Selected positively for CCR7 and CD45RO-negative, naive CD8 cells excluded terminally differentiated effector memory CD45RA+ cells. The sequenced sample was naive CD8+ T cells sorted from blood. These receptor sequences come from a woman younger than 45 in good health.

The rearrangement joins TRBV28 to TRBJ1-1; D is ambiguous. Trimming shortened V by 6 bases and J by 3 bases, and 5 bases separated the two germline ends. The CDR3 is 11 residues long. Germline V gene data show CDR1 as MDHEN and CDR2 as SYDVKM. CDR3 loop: CASSSDTEAFF. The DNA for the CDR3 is TGTGCCAGCAGCAGTGACACTGAAGCTTTCTTT.

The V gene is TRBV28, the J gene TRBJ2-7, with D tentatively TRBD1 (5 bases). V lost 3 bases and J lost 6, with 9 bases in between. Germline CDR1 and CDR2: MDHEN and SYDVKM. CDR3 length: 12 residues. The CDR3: CASSFLGPEQYF. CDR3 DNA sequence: TGTGCCAGCAGTTTTCTGGGGCCCGAGCAGTACTTC.

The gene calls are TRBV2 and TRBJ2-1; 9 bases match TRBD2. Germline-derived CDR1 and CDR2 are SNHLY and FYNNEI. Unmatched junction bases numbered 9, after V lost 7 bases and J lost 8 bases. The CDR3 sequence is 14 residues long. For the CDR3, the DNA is TGTGCCAGCACCCCAGAGGTAGCGGGAGATGAGCAGTTCTTC. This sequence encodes CASTPEVAGDEQFF.

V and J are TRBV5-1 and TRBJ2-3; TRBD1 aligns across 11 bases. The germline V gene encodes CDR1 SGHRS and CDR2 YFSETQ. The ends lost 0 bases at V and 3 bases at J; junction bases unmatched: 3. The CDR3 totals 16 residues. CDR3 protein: CASSLAGTGGTDTQYF. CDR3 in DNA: TGCGCCAGCAGCTTGGCCGGGACAGGGGGTACAGATACGCAGTATTTT.

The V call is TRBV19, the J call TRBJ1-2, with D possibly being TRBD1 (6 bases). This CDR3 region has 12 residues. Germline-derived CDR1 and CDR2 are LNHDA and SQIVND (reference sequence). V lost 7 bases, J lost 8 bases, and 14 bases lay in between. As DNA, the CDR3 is TGTGCCAGTAAACCAGGGGAAGAAGGCTACACCTTC. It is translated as CASKPGEEGYTF.

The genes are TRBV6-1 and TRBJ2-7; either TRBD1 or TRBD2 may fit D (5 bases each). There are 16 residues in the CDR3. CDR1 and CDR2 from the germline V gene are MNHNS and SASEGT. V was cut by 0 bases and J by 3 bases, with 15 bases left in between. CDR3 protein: CASSEAAYTGLYEQYF. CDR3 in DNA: TGTGCCAGCAGTGAAGCCGCCTATACGGGGCTCTACGAGCAGTACTTC.

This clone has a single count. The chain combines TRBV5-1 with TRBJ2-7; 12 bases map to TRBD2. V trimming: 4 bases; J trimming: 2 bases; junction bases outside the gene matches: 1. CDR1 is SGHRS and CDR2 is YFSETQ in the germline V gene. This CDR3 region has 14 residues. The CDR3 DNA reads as TGCGCCAGCAGCCGACTAGCGGGAGCCTACGAGCAGTACTTC. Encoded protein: CASSRLAGAYEQYF.